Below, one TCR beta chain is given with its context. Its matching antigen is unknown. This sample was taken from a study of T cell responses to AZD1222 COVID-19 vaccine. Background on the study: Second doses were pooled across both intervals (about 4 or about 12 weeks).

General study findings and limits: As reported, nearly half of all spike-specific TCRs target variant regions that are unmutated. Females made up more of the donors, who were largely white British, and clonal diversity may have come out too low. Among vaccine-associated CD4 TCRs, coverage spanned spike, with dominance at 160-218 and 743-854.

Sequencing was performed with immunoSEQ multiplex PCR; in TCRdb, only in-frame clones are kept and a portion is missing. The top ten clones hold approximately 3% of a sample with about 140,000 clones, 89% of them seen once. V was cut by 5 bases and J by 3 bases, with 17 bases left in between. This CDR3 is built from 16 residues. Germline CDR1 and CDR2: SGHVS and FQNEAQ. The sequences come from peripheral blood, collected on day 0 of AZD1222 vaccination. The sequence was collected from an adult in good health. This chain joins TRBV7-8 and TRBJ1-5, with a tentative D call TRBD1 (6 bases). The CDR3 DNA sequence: TGTGCCAGCAGCCACCTTCGGGGGGCGATCAATCAGCCCCAGCATTTT. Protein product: CASSHLRGAINQPQHF.